Each of the 29 T cell receptor beta chains below was sequenced from the same sample in a study of blood T cell repertoires in COVID-19. The assay was immunoSEQ multiplex PCR, and TCRdb's table has in-frame clones only and misses some. The profile covers 70,000 to 75,000 clones, with roughly 85% appearing a single time and around a quarter taken by the ten largest. The source material was peripheral blood. The source of these receptors is a man in his 60s with active or convalescent COVID-19.

V gene TRBV9 combines with J gene TRBJ1-1; tentatively, D is TRBD1 (5 bases). CDR3 length equals 14 residues. Deletions cut 1 base from V and 1 base from J, with 8 bases between. Germline V gene sequence: CDR1 SGDLS, CDR2 YYNGEE. The CDR3 loop is CASSVMDKNTEAFF. Here the CDR3 DNA reads TGTGCCAGCAGCGTAATGGACAAGAACACTGAAGCTTTCTTT.

This clone is a singleton in its sample. This chain connects TRBV7-9 to TRBJ2-6; 7 bases fit TRBD2. V lost 1 base, J lost 3 bases, and 12 bases stayed unmatched. Germline V gives CDR1 SEHNR, CDR2 FQNEAQ (reference sequence). This CDR3 spans 19 amino acids. The CDR3 coding sequence is TGTGCCAGCAGCTTAGGAACGGGGGGTACCCTTGTTGGGGCCAACGTCCTGACTTTC. Its translation is CASSLGTGGTLVGANVLTF.

The rearrangement uses TRBV11-2 and TRBJ2-7; 9 bases match TRBD2. Germline loops: CDR1 SGHAT, CDR2 FQNNGV. The CDR3 consists of 15 residues. Trimming cost V 2 bases and J 2 bases; bases outside gene matches: 4. Here the CDR3 reads CASSLSAGGAYEQYF. The CDR3 coding sequence is TGTGCCAGCAGCTTAAGTGCGGGGGGGGCCTACGAGCAGTACTTC. Full variable domain (remainder filled in from reference TRBV11-2 and TRBJ2-7): EAGVAQSPRYKIIEKRQSVAFWCNPISGHATLYWYQQILGQGPKLLIQFQNNGVVDDSQLPKDRFSAERLKGVDSTLKIQPAKLEDSAVYLCASSLSAGGAYEQYFGPGTRLTVT.

The rearrangement joins TRBV15 to TRBJ1-1; D is undetermined. Germline-derived CDR1 and CDR2 are LNHNV and YYDKDF (reference sequence). The length of the CDR3 is 14 residues. V was cut by 9 bases and J by 5 bases, with 19 bases left in between. This CDR3 is CATARGGSRTEAFF. CDR3 in DNA: TGTGCCACAGCTCGAGGCGGGTCGAGGACTGAAGCTTTCTTT.

This clone was detected a few times. The chain employs TRBV4-1 and TRBJ2-7; 11 bases match TRBD1. Looked up from germline, CDR1 is MGHRA and CDR2 is YSYEKL. The CDR3 spans 14 residues. After removal of 4 bases from V and 5 bases from J, the junction contained 4 bases not matched to a gene. This CDR3 reads CASSRGQGDDEQYF. CDR3 nucleotide sequence: TGCGCCAGCAGCCGGGGACAGGGGGACGACGAGCAGTACTTC.

The chain links TRBV10-3 to TRBJ1-1; 8 positions match TRBD1. Germline values: CDR1 ENHRY, CDR2 SYGVKD. This CDR3 is 13 amino acids long. The trim removed 6 bases at V and 3 bases at J, leaving 3 bases unmatched. The CDR3 region has the DNA TGTGCCATCAGGGACAGGGCAGACACTGAAGCTTTCTTT. It is translated as CAIRDRADTEAFF.

This chain connects TRBV6-5 to TRBJ2-7; D perhaps matches TRBD2 (5 bases). V was cut by 9 bases and J by 3 bases, with 18 bases left in between. The CDR3 sequence is 14 residues long. Looked up from germline, CDR1 is MNHEY and CDR2 is SVGAGI. CDR3 protein: CASTRSPGYYEQYF. CDR3 DNA: TGTGCCAGTACCAGGTCGCCGGGGTACTACGAGCAGTACTTC.

Concerning this clone: A read error may account for a junction end that differs from germline. The chain recombines TRBV5-4 with TRBJ1-1; no definite D call. This CDR3 has 13 amino acids. Germline CDR1 and CDR2: SGHNT and YYREEE (reference sequence). DNA for the CDR3: TGTGCCAGCAGCGCCAGAGGGAACGCTGAAGCTTTCTTT. It is translated as CASSARGNAEAFF.

The chain links TRBV7-3 to TRBJ2-7; D perhaps matches TRBD2 (6 bases). This CDR3 is built from 14 residues. Trimming cost V 4 bases and J 0 bases, with 10 bases left between them. Germline V gene data show CDR1 as SGHTA and CDR2 as FQGTGA. CDR3 region: CASSSGGLSYEQYF. The CDR3 DNA reads TGTGCCAGCAGCTCCGGGGGTCTCTCCTACGAGCAGTACTTC.

This chain uses TRBV10-3 with TRBJ2-7; D perhaps matches TRBD1 (5 bases). Germline V gene sequence: CDR1 ENHRY, CDR2 SYGVKD. The CDR3 is 14 amino acids. Trimming left V 1 base short and J 0 bases short, with 7 bases between. For the CDR3, the DNA is TGTGCCATCAGTGAGTTAGGGGCCTCCTACGAGCAGTACTTC. It yields the protein CAISELGASYEQYF.

The chain has TRBV7-9 and TRBJ2-7, with 7 bases identical to TRBD1. V lost 7 bases to trimming and J lost 2 bases; unmatched junction nucleotides: 8. Germline CDR1 SEHNR, CDR2 FQNEAQ (reference sequence). The CDR3 contains 14 residues. This chain's CDR3 is CASTRGGQAYEQYF. The CDR3 DNA sequence: TGTGCCAGCACCCGGGGCGGACAGGCCTACGAGCAGTACTTC. Variable domain in full (rest from reference TRBV7-9 and TRBJ2-7): DTGVSQNPRHKITKRGQNVTFRCDPISEHNRLYWYRQTLGQGPEFLTYFQNEAQLEKSRLLSDRFSAERPKGSFSTLEIQRTEQGDSAMYLCASTRGGQAYEQYFGPGTRLTVT.

The chain recombines TRBV7-9 with TRBJ2-7; a weak D match, TRBD2 (6 bases). The CDR3 covers 16 residues. Trimming took off 1 base at V and 5 bases at J, with 18 bases between the two ends. Germline values: CDR1 SEHNR, CDR2 FQNEAQ (reference sequence). The CDR3 sequence is CASSLEVGGILNEQYF. In DNA, the CDR3 is TGTGCCAGCAGCTTAGAGGTAGGAGGGATTCTAAACGAGCAGTACTTC.

In this sample, this clone turned up a few times. Different DNA sequences within this sample yield the same CDR3. V usage is TRBV2 and J usage is TRBJ1-6; the D gene is possibly TRBD1 (5 bases). Looked up from germline, CDR1 is SNHLY and CDR2 is FYNNEI. V lost 1 base, J lost 4 bases, and 5 bases lay in between. CDR3 length: 14 residues. This chain's CDR3 is CASSEGQYNSPLHF. The CDR3 DNA follows: TGTGCCAGCAGTGAAGGACAGTATAATTCACCCCTCCACTTT. The entire variable domain, with the rest obtained from reference TRBV2 and TRBJ1-6, is as follows: EPEVTQTPSHQVTQMGQEVILRCVPISNHLYFYWYRQILGQKVEFLVSFYNNEISEKSEIFDDQFSVERPDGSNFTLKIRSTKLEDSAMYFCASSEGQYNSPLHFGNGTRLTVT.

This clone was observed once. This chain connects TRBV7-2 to TRBJ1-6; D possibly corresponds to TRBD1 (6 bases). Trimming took off 5 bases at V and 7 bases at J, with 15 bases between the two ends. CDR3 length equals 15 residues. Germline assignment: CDR1 SGHTA and CDR2 FQGNSA. CDR3 loop: CASSPTGTHNSPLHF. In DNA, the CDR3 is TGTGCCAGCAGCCCGACCGGGACACACAATTCACCCCTCCACTTT. The full variable domain, rest sourced from reference TRBV7-2 and TRBJ1-6, is GAGVSQSPSNKVTEKGKDVELRCDPISGHTALYWYRQSLGQGLEFLIYFQGNSAPDKSGLPSDRFSAERTGGSVSTLTIQRTQQEDSAVYLCASSPTGTHNSPLHFGNGTRLTVT.

The J gene is TRBJ1-5, the V gene TRBV28; D is ambiguous. Germline lookup yields CDR1 MDHEN and CDR2 SYDVKM. The CDR3 contains 11 residues. V lost 8 bases, J lost 0 bases, and 2 bases lay in between. The CDR3 here is CASRSNQPQHF. DNA of the CDR3: TGTGCCAGCCGTAGCAATCAGCCCCAGCATTTT.

The gene calls are TRBV6-6 and TRBJ2-7; D possibly corresponds to TRBD1 (6 bases). V dropped 6 bases and J dropped 3 bases, with 12 bases sitting between them. In germline, CDR1 is MNHNY, CDR2 SVGAGI (reference sequence). The CDR3 runs 13 residues. Written as DNA, the CDR3 is TGTGCCAGCAGGGAAACAGGGAGCTACGAGCAGTACTTC. This gives the protein CASRETGSYEQYF.

Only a few counts were recorded for this clone. The rearrangement joins TRBV5-1 to TRBJ1-1, with a weak D call TRBD1 (5 bases). Deletions cut 5 bases from V and 0 bases from J, with 8 bases between. CDR3 size: 13 residues. The germline V gene encodes CDR1 SGHRS and CDR2 YFSETQ. The CDR3 here is CASRGQLNTEAFF. CDR3 nucleotide sequence: TGCGCCAGCAGGGGGCAGCTGAACACTGAAGCTTTCTTT.

The V gene is TRBV19, the J gene TRBJ1-2, with D perhaps matching TRBD1 (5 bases). The CDR3 is 14 amino acids. Deletions cut 7 bases from V and 8 bases from J, with 20 bases between. Germline CDR1 reads LNHDA; CDR2 reads SQIVND (reference sequence). CDR3 sequence: CASKRSGELEGYTF. The CDR3 DNA reads TGTGCCAGTAAGCGGTCGGGGGAACTAGAAGGCTACACCTTC.

The chain is built from TRBV2 and TRBJ2-3, with 7 bases aligning to TRBD2. V shed 6 bases, J shed 6 bases, and the junction held 6 bases outside the gene matches. There are 13 residues in the CDR3. The germline gives CDR1 SNHLY, CDR2 FYNNEI. The CDR3 DNA is TGTGCCAGCAGGCGGGGGTTCGGGGATACGCAGTATTTT. This encodes CASRRGFGDTQYF. The whole variable domain, filled in from reference TRBV2 and TRBJ2-3, reads EPEVTQTPSHQVTQMGQEVILRCVPISNHLYFYWYRQILGQKVEFLVSFYNNEISEKSEIFDDQFSVERPDGSNFTLKIRSTKLEDSAMYFCASRRGFGDTQYFGPGTRLTVL.

This chain uses TRBV7-2 with TRBJ1-1, with TRBD1 as a possible D gene (6 bases). This CDR3 spans 16 amino acids. V shed 5 bases and J shed 0 bases, with 16 bases lying between them. The germline V gene has CDR1 SGHTA and CDR2 FQGNSA. The CDR3 DNA follows: TGTGCCAGCAGCGAAGAGGACAGCGCGTTGAACACTGAAGCTTTCTTT. Its protein is CASSEEDSALNTEAFF.

This clone was seen more than once but under ten times. The J gene is TRBJ1-1, the V gene TRBV6-5; D not certain. This CDR3 contains 13 residues. In germline, CDR1 is MNHEY, CDR2 SVGAGI. Trimming stripped 5 bases from V and 1 base from J, with 8 bases between. The CDR3 is CASSPTANTEAFF. The CDR3 DNA follows: TGTGCCAGCAGTCCTACAGCGAACACTGAAGCTTTCTTT.

The chain recombines TRBV27 with TRBJ2-7; TRBD2 matches 8 bases. V shed 10 bases and J 3 bases; nucleotides not matched to a gene: 8. This CDR3 comprises 13 residues. Germline V lookup: CDR1 MNHEY, CDR2 SMNVEV (reference sequence). DNA of the CDR3: TGTGCCATCGGCGGGGGGAGGGGCTACGAGCAGTACTTC. Encoded protein: CAIGGGRGYEQYF.

J is TRBJ2-5 and V is TRBV5-1, with 7 bases that match TRBD1. The CDR3 spans 13 residues. Germline V lookup: CDR1 SGHRS, CDR2 YFSETQ. The ends lost 3 bases at V and 1 base at J; junction bases unmatched: 0. The CDR3 nucleotides read TGCGCCAGCAGCTGGGACAGCCAAGAGACCCAGTACTTC. It encodes CASSWDSQETQYF.

This clone was observed a few times. The V gene is TRBV3-1 (or the pseudogene TRBV3-2), the J gene TRBJ1-3; D may be TRBD1 (6 bases). The CDR3 sequence is 17 residues long. Germline-derived CDR1 and CDR2 are LGHDT and YNNKEL (reference sequence). Trimming removed 3 bases at V and 4 bases at J, with 19 bases between. CDR3 nucleotides: TGTGCCAGCAGCCAGGGGGGGACACCTCATGGGGGAAACACCATATATTTT. Amino acids: CASSQGGTPHGGNTIYF.

The chain joins TRBV5-6 to TRBJ2-6, with 13 bases matching TRBD2. The V gene's germline CDR1 is SGHDT and CDR2 YYEEEE. Trimming at V came to 4 bases and at J to 3 bases, leaving 7 bases not matched to a gene. The CDR3 is 18 amino acids. DNA for the CDR3: TGTGCCAGCAGCATCGGACTAGCGGGGGCCGTTGGGGCCAACGTCCTGACTTTC. This sequence encodes CASSIGLAGAVGANVLTF.

The chain joins TRBV29-1 to TRBJ2-5; perhaps TRBD2 as D (6 bases). Germline assignment: CDR1 SQVTM and CDR2 ANQGSEA. CDR3 size: 15 residues. Trimming stripped 4 bases from V and 2 bases from J, with 17 bases between. The CDR3 DNA is TGCAGCGTTGGACGCGTTGGGGGGTCACAAGAGACCCAGTACTTC. It is translated as CSVGRVGGSQETQYF.

This clone was counted between two and nine times. The chain employs TRBV25-1 and TRBJ1-3; D gene unclear. Germline V gene lookup returns CDR1 MGHDK and CDR2 SYGVNS. V was pared by 3 bases and J by 0 bases, with 9 bases between. The CDR3 has 15 residues. CDR3: CASSDAGSSGNTIYF. The CDR3 DNA reads TGTGCCAGCAGTGACGCGGGGAGCTCTGGAAACACCATATATTTT.

This chain links TRBV21-1 with TRBJ2-7; the table calls TRBD1, which could not be checked here. TRBV21-1 is deemed a pseudogene. The CDR3 totals 13 residues. The CDR3 protein is CASSKHRVYEQYF. DNA for the CDR3: TGTGCCAGCAGCAAACACAGGGTCTACGAGCAGTACTTC.

The rearrangement joins TRBV24-1 to TRBJ2-1; 7 bases fit TRBD1. The CDR3 has 13 residues. Per germline, CDR1 KGHDR and CDR2 SFDVKD. V was pared by 2 bases and J by 7 bases, with 1 base of the junction left unmatched. CDR3 nucleotides: TGTGCCACCAGTGATTACAGGGGTAATGAGCAGTTCTTC. Protein product: CATSDYRGNEQFF.